The rows below give T cell receptor beta chains drawn from one sample of a study of shared clonotypes between healthy human individuals. Profiled with immunoSEQ multiplex PCR; TCRdb holds only in-frame clones, not every one. The sample contains 2 million to 2.5 million clones, approximately 94% of which appear only once. Material for sequencing was naive CD4+ T cells sorted from blood. Receptor source: a man younger than 35 in good health. The CDR3 runs from the conserved cysteine through the conserved F or W. D genes are given only for firm matches. Size values are once, few and many counts, or a class for expanded clones, and some rows have none.

>TRBJ2-2|NA|TRBD2|TRBV28
CASTAGDLSNTGELFF
TGTGCCAGCACTGCGGGAGACCTCTCGAACACCGGGGAGCTGTTTTTT
>TRBJ2-3|once|NA|TRBV5-4
CASSLEGATDTQYF
TGTGCCAGCAGCTTGGAAGGGGCAACAGATACGCAGTATTTT
>TRBJ2-5|NA|TRBD2|TRBV6-6
CASFDSRGANQETQYF
TGTGCCAGCTTCGATTCGCGGGGGGCTAACCAAGAGACCCAGTACTTC
>TRBJ1-2|NA|NA|TRBV25-1
CASSEETDSWGYTF
TGTGCCAGCAGTGAGGAAACAGACTCTTGGGGCTACACCTTC
>TRBJ2-7|NA|TRBD1|TRBV6-5
CASSYYVGQGYEQYF
TGTGCCAGCAGTTACTACGTGGGACAGGGCTACGAGCAGTACTTC
>TRBJ2-7|once|NA|TRBV9
CASSPSEIRSYEQYF
TGTGCCAGCAGCCCGAGCGAAATAAGGTCCTACGAGCAGTACTTC
>TRBJ2-5|once|NA|TRBV6-5
CASRLGASGGETQYF
TGTGCCAGCAGACTGGGGGCGAGCGGCGGGGAGACCCAGTACTTC
>TRBJ1-3|NA|NA|TRBV10-3
CAISQVSGNTIYF
TGTGCCATCAGTCAGGTATCTGGAAACACCATATATTTT
>TRBJ1-2|NA|TRBD1|TRBV5-4
CASSAGQQGYTF
TGTGCCAGCAGCGCGGGACAGCAGGGCTACACCTTC
>TRBJ1-2|once|NA|TRBV13
CASSLAGNYGYTF
TGTGCCAGCAGCTTAGCAGGGAACTATGGCTACACCTTC
>TRBJ1-1|NA|NA|TRBV30
CAWSVQRGVGTEAFF
TGTGCCTGGAGTGTACAAAGGGGTGTCGGCACTGAAGCTTTCTTT
>TRBJ2-1|NA|TRBD2|TRBV5-8
CASSLFLADGGGNEQFF
TGTGCCAGCAGCTTGTTCCTAGCGGATGGAGGAGGCAATGAGCAGTTCTTC
>TRBJ1-2|NA|NA|TRBV6-6
CALHGGSYGYTF
TGTGCCCTCCACGGGGGAAGCTATGGCTACACCTTC
>TRBJ2-7|NA|NA|TRBV7-2
CASSPAPGFEQYF
TGTGCCAGCAGCCCGGCCCCGGGGTTCGAGCAGTACTTC
>TRBJ1-6|NA|NA|TRBV7-9
CASRTGSSPLHF
TGTGCCAGCCGAACGGGGTCTTCACCCCTCCACTTT
>TRBJ2-1|NA|TRBD2|TRBV9
CASSVVALAGAPYNEQFF
TGTGCCAGCAGCGTAGTCGCGCTAGCGGGGGCCCCCTACAATGAGCAGTTCTTC
>TRBJ2-2|NA|TRBD1|TRBV6-6
CASRKGQGVTGELFF
TGTGCCAGTCGAAAGGGACAGGGAGTAACCGGGGAGCTGTTTTTT
>TRBJ2-7|NA|TRBD1|TRBV29-1
CSAGQGDNEQYF
TGCAGCGCTGGACAGGGGGATAACGAGCAGTACTTC
>TRBJ1-2|NA|TRBD1|TRBV30
CARRDRRNYGYTF
TGTGCCCGTCGGGACAGAAGGAACTATGGCTACACCTTC
>TRBJ1-4|NA|TRBD1|TRBV9
CASSVGTGEGKLFF
TGTGCCAGCAGCGTAGGGACAGGGGAGGGAAAACTGTTTTTT
>TRBJ1-6|NA|TRBD1|TRBV6-1
CASSGADRANSPLHF
TGTGCCAGCAGTGGGGCGGACAGGGCTAATTCACCCCTCCACTTT
>TRBJ1-2|NA|NA|TRBV19
CASSMKGLNYGYTF
TGTGCCAGTAGTATGAAGGGATTAAACTATGGCTACACCTTC
>TRBJ2-3|NA|NA|TRBV7-8
CASSPGSPTQYF
TGTGCCAGCAGCCCCGGGAGCCCTACGCAGTATTTT
>TRBJ2-2|NA|TRBD2|TRBV4-3
CASSQGRTSGIGGELFF
TGCGCCAGCAGCCAAGGGCGCACTAGCGGGATCGGGGGGGAGCTGTTTTTT
>TRBJ2-3|NA|NA|TRBV11-3
CASSRDRIGDTQYF
TGTGCCAGCAGCCGAGACAGGATCGGAGATACGCAGTATTTT
>TRBJ1-6|once|NA|TRBV5-1
CASSLVSRYSPLHF
TGCGCCAGCAGCTTGGTTTCCAGGTATTCACCCCTCCACTTT
>TRBJ1-1|NA|NA|TRBV2
CASSPETGFEAFF
TGTGCCAGCAGTCCGGAGACAGGATTTGAAGCTTTCTTT
>TRBJ1-2|NA|NA|TRBV28
CASTLGGQNYGYTF
TGTGCCAGCACCTTGGGGGGGCAGAACTATGGCTACACCTTC